Below are 11 T cell receptor beta chains sequenced from a single sample in a study of cytomegalovirus exposure and HLA in healthy donors. PCR primers comprised 60 Vbeta and 13 Jbeta primers. Assay used: immunoSEQ multiplex PCR; TCRdb lists only in-frame clones, some missing. Here the sample spans about 180,000 clones, roughly 81% being singletons. Sequencing was done on a sample of PBMCs. The receptors stem from a girl aged 10-17 years in good health and CMV-seropositive.

V and J are TRBV9 and TRBJ2-3; 7 bases are shared with TRBD1. The germline gives CDR1 SGDLS, CDR2 YYNGEE. V shed 4 bases and J 0 bases; nucleotides not matched to a gene: 8. This CDR3 spans 16 amino acids. CDR3 protein: CASSIRQGTSTDTQYF. CDR3 DNA: TGTGCCAGCAGCATCCGACAGGGAACTAGCACAGATACGCAGTATTTT.

The chain uses TRBV27 and TRBJ1-3; D ambiguous. This CDR3 is built from 14 residues. CDR1 MNHEY and CDR2 SMNVEV come from the germline V gene (reference sequence). V lost 6 bases to trimming and J lost 0 bases, with 9 bases between them. CDR3 coding DNA: TGTGCCAGCAGCCCCCGGGGCTCTGGAAACACCATATATTTT. Its protein is CASSPRGSGNTIYF.

The chain combines TRBV19 with TRBJ2-2; D gene unclear. V gave up 5 bases and J gave up 5 bases, with 21 bases separating them. This CDR3 region has 17 residues. Germline loops: CDR1 LNHDA, CDR2 SQIVND (reference sequence). As DNA, the CDR3 is TGTGCCAGTAGTTATTTGGGCGTGGGTACCTGGACCGGGGAGCTGTTTTTT. Its protein product is CASSYLGVGTWTGELFF. Combining the CDR3 with reference TRBV19 and TRBJ2-2 gives the whole variable domain DGGITQSPKYLFRKEGQNVTLSCEQNLNHDAMYWYRQDPGQGLRLIYYSQIVNDFQKGDIAEGYSVSREKKESFPLTVTSAQKNPTAFYLCASSYLGVGTWTGELFFGEGSRLTVL.

The chain carries TRBV5-6 and TRBJ2-7; possible D gene TRBD2, 5 bases. The CDR3 sequence is 12 residues long. Germline V lookup: CDR1 SGHDT, CDR2 YYEEEE. Trimming removed 2 bases from V and 4 bases from J, with 7 bases in between. The CDR3 DNA is TGTGCCAGCAGCTTACGAGGGTACGAGCAGTACTTC. Translating it yields CASSLRGYEQYF.

J is TRBJ1-1 and V is TRBV28, with TRBD1 identical over 10 bases. This CDR3 is 15 amino acids long. The J segment lost 4 bases and the V segment lost 5 bases, leaving 7 bases of the junction unmatched. Per germline, CDR1 MDHEN and CDR2 SYDVKM. Here the CDR3 reads CASSIDRGLGTEAFF. The CDR3 nucleotides are TGTGCCAGCAGTATAGACAGGGGGCTGGGCACTGAAGCTTTCTTT.

V and J are TRBV13 and TRBJ2-5, with 8 bases fitting TRBD2. CDR1 PRHDT and CDR2 FYEKMQ come from the germline V gene (reference sequence). V was clipped by 4 bases and J by 9 bases; unmatched bases: 13. The CDR3 has 15 amino acids. CDR3 nucleotide sequence: TGTGCCAGCAGCTCCCGACTAGCGAATGGGAGACCCCAGTACTTC. Translated, it gives CASSSRLANGRPQYF.

The J gene is TRBJ2-3, the V gene TRBV6-6, with 7 bases fitting TRBD1. This CDR3 is built from 13 residues. The germline gives CDR1 MNHNY, CDR2 SVGAGI (reference sequence). The trim removed 6 bases at V and 5 bases at J, leaving 5 bases unmatched. This CDR3 reads CASSRDSGDTQYF. The CDR3 DNA is TGTGCCAGCAGCCGGGACAGCGGAGATACGCAGTATTTT.

The V and J genes are TRBV6-1 and TRBJ1-2, with TRBD1 as a possible D gene (6 bases). The CDR3 has 16 residues. Germline values: CDR1 MNHNS, CDR2 SASEGT. V gave up 2 bases and J gave up 5 bases, with 18 bases separating them. CDR3 sequence reads: CASSEISGVRAYGYTF. The CDR3 DNA reads as TGTGCCAGCAGTGAAATATCAGGGGTTCGAGCGTATGGCTACACCTTC.

This clone has more than one count but fewer than ten. CDR3 sequence reads: CASSGGSNTEAFF. Here the CDR3 DNA reads TGTGCCAGCAGTGGCGGGTCGAACACTGAAGCTTTCTTT. The chain couples TRBV25-1 to TRBJ1-1; D is unresolved. This CDR3 has 13 amino acids. Germline V lookup: CDR1 MGHDK, CDR2 SYGVNS. The V gene lost 4 bases and the J gene lost 1 base, with 7 bases spanning the gap.

This clone was detected only once. CDR3 region: CASSGPGTGSSYEQYF. The DNA for the CDR3 is TGCGCCAGCAGCGGACCCGGGACAGGTAGCTCCTACGAGCAGTACTTC. The V gene is TRBV5-1, the J gene TRBJ2-7; TRBD1 matches 8 bases. With V trimmed by 4 bases and J by 0 bases, 9 bases remained unmatched. The CDR3 covers 16 residues. Germline assignment: CDR1 SGHRS and CDR2 YFSETQ.

The chain carries TRBV4-1 and TRBJ2-7; TRBD2 aligns across 10 bases. Germline V gene sequence: CDR1 MGHRA, CDR2 YSYEKL. The length of the CDR3 is 14 residues. Trimming at V came to 4 bases and at J to 3 bases, leaving 3 bases not matched to a gene. CDR3 amino acids: CASSRTSGDYEQYF. CDR3 nucleotide sequence: TGCGCCAGCAGCCGCACTAGCGGGGACTACGAGCAGTACTTC.